The 16 T cell receptor beta chains below were found in one sample sequenced in a study of blood T cell repertoires in COVID-19. Libraries were prepared by immunoSEQ multiplex PCR; TCRdb keeps only in-frame clonotypes and omits some of them. The repertoire holds more than 200,000 clones, with around 86% as singletons. Sequencing used PBMCs or T cells enriched from blood (not recorded which). These receptors came from a man aged 25-45 years in a cohort exposed to, infected with or recovered from COVID-19 (not recorded which).

This clone was counted a few times. V is TRBV3-1 (or the pseudogene TRBV3-2) and J is TRBJ1-3; D may be TRBD1 (5 bases). Trimming took 4 bases from V and 4 from J, leaving 20 bases between them. The CDR3 loop spans 17 amino acids. The V gene's germline CDR1 is LGHDT and CDR2 YNNKEL (reference sequence). DNA for the CDR3: TGTGCCAGCAGCCTTGAAGTCGGGGGTTTAGGGGGAAACACCATATATTTT. It is translated as CASSLEVGGLGGNTIYF.

This chain connects TRBV19 to TRBJ1-1, with D unclear. Germline V gene lookup returns CDR1 LNHDA and CDR2 SQIVND (reference sequence). The CDR3 has 14 amino acids. Trimming left V 6 bases short and J 5 bases short, with 16 bases between. Here the CDR3 reads CASRTQRKWTEAFF. CDR3 DNA: TGTGCCAGTAGGACACAAAGGAAATGGACTGAAGCTTTCTTT.

This chain's CDR3 is CASSPGTSGEQFF. DNA for the CDR3: TGTGCCAGCAGCCCCGGGACTAGCGGTGAGCAGTTCTTC. This chain links TRBV4-2 with TRBJ2-1, with 11 bases matching TRBD2. The CDR3 covers 13 residues. The germline CDR1 and CDR2 sequences are LGHNA and YNFKEQ. The V and J ends lost 4 bases and 9 bases, in that order; junction bases with no gene match: 2.

V gene TRBV27 combines with J gene TRBJ2-7; 11 positions match TRBD1. The CDR3 covers 15 residues. After removal of 2 bases from V and 3 bases from J, the junction contained 3 bases not matched to a gene. Per the germline V gene, CDR1 is MNHEY and CDR2 is SMNVEV (reference sequence). The DNA for the CDR3 is TGTGCCAGCAGTTTACTGGGACAGGGGGACTACGAGCAGTACTTC. Translated: CASSLLGQGDYEQYF.

The chain joins TRBV5-4 to TRBJ1-2; 11 nucleotides line up with TRBD1. The CDR3 runs 15 residues. Germline V lookup: CDR1 SGHNT, CDR2 YYREEE (reference sequence). V lost 1 base and J lost 8; bases outside the gene matches: 7. Here the CDR3 reads CASSLRGQGVLGYTF. DNA of the CDR3: TGTGCCAGCAGCTTGAGGGGACAGGGGGTGTTGGGCTACACCTTC.

The chain combines TRBV11-2 with TRBJ2-7; 7 bases are a match to TRBD2. Germline CDR1 reads SGHAT; CDR2 reads FQNNGV. The V gene end was trimmed by 0 bases and the J gene end by 3 bases; junction bases not matched to a gene: 11. The CDR3 totals 17 residues. The DNA of the CDR3 is TGTGCCAGCAGCTTAGAGTCAGTGGCTAGCGGATTCTACGAGCAGTACTTC. It codes for CASSLESVASGFYEQYF. The full variable domain, completed using reference TRBV11-2 and TRBJ2-7, is EAGVAQSPRYKIIEKRQSVAFWCNPISGHATLYWYQQILGQGPKLLIQFQNNGVVDDSQLPKDRFSAERLKGVDSTLKIQPAKLEDSAVYLCASSLESVASGFYEQYFGPGTRLTVT.

This clone occurred once. This chain uses TRBV7-8 with TRBJ2-1, with 12 bases aligning to TRBD2. The V gene end was trimmed by 7 bases and the J gene end by 8 bases; junction bases not matched to a gene: 9. Germline loops: CDR1 SGHVS, CDR2 FQNEAQ. The CDR3 spans 15 residues. The CDR3 protein is CASMVVTSGSDEQFF. DNA of the CDR3: TGTGCCAGCATGGTTGTGACTAGCGGGAGCGATGAGCAGTTCTTC.

The chain uses TRBV20-1 and TRBJ1-1, with TRBD1 matching over 8 bases. Losses at the gene ends were 3 bases for V and 5 bases for J; bases not matched to a gene: 26. CDR3 size: 20 residues. CDR1 and CDR2 from the germline V gene are DFQATT and SNEGSKA (reference sequence). The CDR3 DNA is TGCAGTGCTAGTTTAGGAGGCAGGGGGCGCGGGTTGAGGGATCCTACTGAAGCTTTCTTT. Protein: CSASLGGRGRGLRDPTEAFF.

This chain uses TRBV11-3 with TRBJ2-1, with 11 bases fitting TRBD2. In germline, CDR1 is SGHNT, CDR2 YENEEA. Trimming took 1 base from V and 1 from J; bases not matched to a gene: 3. There are 17 residues in the CDR3. The CDR3 bases are TGTGCCAGCAGCTTAGGGGTAGCGGGAGGGTCCTACAATGAGCAGTTCTTC. Translation: CASSLGVAGGSYNEQFF.

The chain uses TRBV28 and TRBJ2-5; TRBD2 is a possible D gene (6 bases). The CDR3 sequence is 14 residues long. Germline V gene data show CDR1 as MDHEN and CDR2 as SYDVKM. Trimming removed 5 bases at V and 7 bases at J, with 17 bases between. Written as DNA, the CDR3 is TGTGCCAGCAGTCCATACGGGGGTTGGGGGACCCAGTACTTC. It translates to CASSPYGGWGTQYF. Supplemented by reference TRBV28 and TRBJ2-5, the full variable domain reads DVKVTQSSRYLVKRTGEKVFLECVQDMDHENMFWYRQDPGLGLRLIYFSYDVKMKEKGDIPEGYSVSREKKERFSLILESASTNQTSMYLCASSPYGGWGTQYFGPGTRLLVL.

This clone is a singleton in its sample. This rearrangement joins TRBV27 to TRBJ1-3; 9 positions agree with TRBD1. Trimming at V came to 5 bases and at J to 6 bases, leaving 8 bases not matched to a gene. The CDR3 totals 15 residues. Germline assignment: CDR1 MNHEY and CDR2 SMNVEV (reference sequence). CDR3 sequence reads: CASSTHRDRENTIYF. CDR3 bases: TGTGCCAGCAGTACGCACAGGGACAGGGAAAACACCATATATTTT.

This clone was detected once. CDR3 loop: CASRGGTVNTGELFF. In nucleotides, the CDR3 is TGTGCCAGCAGGGGGGGGACGGTGAACACCGGGGAGCTGTTTTTT. The chain joins TRBV28 to TRBJ2-2, with 7 bases fitting TRBD2. This CDR3 has 15 amino acids. Germline CDR1 and CDR2: MDHEN and SYDVKM. V dropped 6 bases and J dropped 1; count of bases not matched to a gene: 5.

The chain couples TRBV11-3 to TRBJ2-3; no definite D call. The CDR3 runs to 14 residues. V shed 0 bases and J shed 1 base, with 5 bases lying between them. Germline CDR1 SGHNT, CDR2 YENEEA. The CDR3 region is CASSLDLCTDTQYF. DNA of the CDR3: TGTGCCAGCAGCTTAGATCTATGCACAGATACGCAGTATTTT.

This chain joins TRBV7-9 and TRBJ2-1, with D tentatively TRBD2 (5 bases). Trimming took off 4 bases at V and 5 bases at J, with 12 bases between the two ends. The germline V gene encodes CDR1 SEHNR and CDR2 FQNEAQ (reference sequence). The CDR3 is 14 amino acids. In nucleotides, the CDR3 is TGTGCCAGCAGCTCCTTTACTAGTGACAATGAGCAGTTCTTC. It is translated as CASSSFTSDNEQFF.

The chain uses TRBV10-2 and TRBJ1-6, with 9 bases identical to TRBD1. This CDR3 comprises 17 residues. CDR1 and CDR2 (germline): WSHSY, SAAADI. J lost 0 bases, V lost 2 bases, and 2 bases had no gene match. The CDR3 DNA reads as TGCGCCAGCAGTGAGGGGACAGGGAGCTCCTATAATTCACCCCTCCACTTT. Protein: CASSEGTGSSYNSPLHF.

The chain links TRBV19 to TRBJ2-5; 9 nucleotides line up with TRBD1. The J segment lost 5 bases and the V segment lost 2 bases, leaving 3 bases of the junction unmatched. This CDR3 comprises 14 residues. Germline values: CDR1 LNHDA, CDR2 SQIVND (reference sequence). The CDR3: CASSITGGRETQYF. For the CDR3, the DNA is TGTGCCAGTAGTATAACAGGGGGCAGGGAGACCCAGTACTTC.